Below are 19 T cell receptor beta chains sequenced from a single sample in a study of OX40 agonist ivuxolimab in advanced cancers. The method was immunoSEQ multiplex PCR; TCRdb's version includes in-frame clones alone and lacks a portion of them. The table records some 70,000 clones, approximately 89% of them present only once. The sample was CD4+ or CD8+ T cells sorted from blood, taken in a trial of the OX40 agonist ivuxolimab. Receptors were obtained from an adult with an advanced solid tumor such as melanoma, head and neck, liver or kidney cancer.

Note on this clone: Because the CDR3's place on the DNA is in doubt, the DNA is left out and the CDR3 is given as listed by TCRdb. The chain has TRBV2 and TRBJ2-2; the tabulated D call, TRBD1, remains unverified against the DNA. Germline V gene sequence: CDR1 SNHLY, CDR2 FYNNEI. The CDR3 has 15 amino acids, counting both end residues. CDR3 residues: CASTLGTGGTGELFF.

The chain's CDR3 is CASSLAADPSNQPQHF. CDR3 nucleotides: TGTGCCAGCAGCTTGGCCGCCGATCCAAGCAATCAGCCCCAGCATTTT. The gene calls are TRBV5-5 and TRBJ1-5; no clear D gene. CDR1 and CDR2 (germline): SGHKS, YYEKEE (reference sequence). V dropped 0 bases and J dropped 1 base, with 11 bases sitting between them. The CDR3 totals 16 residues.

CDR3 DNA: TGTGCCAGCAGCCCACGGAACGACTATGGCTACACCTTC. This codes for CASSPRNDYGYTF. The chain joins TRBV6-5 to TRBJ1-2; D call uncertain. In germline, CDR1 is MNHEY, CDR2 SVGAGI. The CDR3 runs 13 residues. The V gene lost 6 bases and the J gene lost 3 bases, with 11 bases spanning the gap.

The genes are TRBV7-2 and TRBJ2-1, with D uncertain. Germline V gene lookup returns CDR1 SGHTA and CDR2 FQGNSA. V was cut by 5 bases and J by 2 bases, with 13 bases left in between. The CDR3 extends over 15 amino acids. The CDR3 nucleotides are TGTGCCAGCAGCCCCCAGTCGCTAACCTACAATGAGCAGTTCTTC. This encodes CASSPQSLTYNEQFF.

This chain's CDR3 is CASSLGTEYNEQFF. As DNA, the CDR3 is TGTGCCAGCAGCCTCGGGACAGAATACAATGAGCAGTTCTTC. J is TRBJ2-1 and V is TRBV7-2; 7 bases agree with TRBD1. Germline V gives CDR1 SGHTA, CDR2 FQGNSA. The CDR3 runs 14 residues. After removal of 5 bases from V and 4 bases from J, the junction contained 5 bases not matched to a gene.

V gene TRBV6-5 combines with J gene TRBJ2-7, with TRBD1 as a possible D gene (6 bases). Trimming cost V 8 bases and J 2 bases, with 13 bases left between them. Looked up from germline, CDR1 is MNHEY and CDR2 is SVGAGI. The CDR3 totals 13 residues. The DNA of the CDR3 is TGTGCCAGCCATCCTACAGGGACCTACGAGCAGTACTTC. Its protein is CASHPTGTYEQYF.

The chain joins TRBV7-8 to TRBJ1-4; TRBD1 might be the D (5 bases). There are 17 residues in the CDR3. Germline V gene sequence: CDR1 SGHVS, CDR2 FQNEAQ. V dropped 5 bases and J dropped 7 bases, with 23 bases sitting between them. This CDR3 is CASSPTGLPITGEKLFF. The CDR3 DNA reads TGTGCCAGCAGCCCTACGGGACTTCCTATCACAGGTGAAAAACTGTTTTTT.

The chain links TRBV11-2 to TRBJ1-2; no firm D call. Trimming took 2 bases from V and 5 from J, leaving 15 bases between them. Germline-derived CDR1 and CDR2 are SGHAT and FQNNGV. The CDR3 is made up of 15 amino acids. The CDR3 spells CASSLSVGSLYGYTF. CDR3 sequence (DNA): TGTGCCAGCAGCTTATCGGTCGGTAGCTTATATGGCTACACCTTC. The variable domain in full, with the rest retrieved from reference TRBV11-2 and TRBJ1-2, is EAGVAQSPRYKIIEKRQSVAFWCNPISGHATLYWYQQILGQGPKLLIQFQNNGVVDDSQLPKDRFSAERLKGVDSTLKIQPAKLEDSAVYLCASSLSVGSLYGYTFGSGTRLTVV.

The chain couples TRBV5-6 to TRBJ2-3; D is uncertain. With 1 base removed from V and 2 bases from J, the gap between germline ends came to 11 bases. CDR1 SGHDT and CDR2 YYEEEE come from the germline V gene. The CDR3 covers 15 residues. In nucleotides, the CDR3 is TGTGCCAGCAGCTTGAAGTGGGCGGACACAGATACGCAGTATTTT. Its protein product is CASSLKWADTDTQYF. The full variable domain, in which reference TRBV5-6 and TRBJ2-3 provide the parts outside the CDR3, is DAGVTQSPTHLIKTRGQQVTLRCSPKSGHDTVSWYQQALGQGPQFIFQYYEEEERQRGNFPDRFSGHQFPNYSSELNVNALLLGDSALYLCASSLKWADTDTQYFGPGTRLTVL.

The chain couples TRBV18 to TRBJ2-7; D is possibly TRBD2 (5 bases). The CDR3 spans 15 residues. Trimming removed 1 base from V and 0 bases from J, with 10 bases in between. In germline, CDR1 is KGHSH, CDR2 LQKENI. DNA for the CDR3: TGTGCCAGCTCACCACGGGCGGGCCTCTCCTACGAGCAGTACTTC. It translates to CASSPRAGLSYEQYF. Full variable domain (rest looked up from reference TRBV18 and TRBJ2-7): NAGVMQNPRHLVRRRGQEARLRCSPMKGHSHVYWYRQLPEEGLKFMVYLQKENIIDESGMPKERFSAEFPKEGPSILRIQQVVRGDSAAYFCASSPRAGLSYEQYFGPGTRLTVT.

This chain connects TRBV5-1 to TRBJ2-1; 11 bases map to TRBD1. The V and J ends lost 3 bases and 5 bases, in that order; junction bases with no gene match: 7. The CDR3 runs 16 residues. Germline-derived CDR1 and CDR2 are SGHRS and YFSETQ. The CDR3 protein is CASSYTGTGGNNEQFF. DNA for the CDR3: TGCGCCAGCAGCTATACCGGGACAGGGGGTAACAATGAGCAGTTCTTC.

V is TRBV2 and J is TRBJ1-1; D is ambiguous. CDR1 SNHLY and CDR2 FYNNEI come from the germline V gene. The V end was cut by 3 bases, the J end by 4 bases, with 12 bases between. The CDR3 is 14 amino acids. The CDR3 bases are TGTGCCAGCAGTGATGTGGACGGCTTCACTGAAGCTTTCTTT. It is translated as CASSDVDGFTEAFF.

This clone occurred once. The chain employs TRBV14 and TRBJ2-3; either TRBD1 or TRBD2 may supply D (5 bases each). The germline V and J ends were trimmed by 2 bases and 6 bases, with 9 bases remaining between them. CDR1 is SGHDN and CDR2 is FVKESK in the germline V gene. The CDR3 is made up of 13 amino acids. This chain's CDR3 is CASSQWGGDTQYF. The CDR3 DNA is TGTGCCAGCAGCCAATGGGGCGGGGATACGCAGTATTTT.

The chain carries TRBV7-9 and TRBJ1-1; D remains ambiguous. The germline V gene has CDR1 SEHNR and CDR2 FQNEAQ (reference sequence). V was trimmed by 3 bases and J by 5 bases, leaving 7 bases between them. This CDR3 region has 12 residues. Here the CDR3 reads CASSFKDTEAFF. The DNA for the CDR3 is TGTGCCAGCAGCTTTAAAGATACTGAAGCTTTCTTT.

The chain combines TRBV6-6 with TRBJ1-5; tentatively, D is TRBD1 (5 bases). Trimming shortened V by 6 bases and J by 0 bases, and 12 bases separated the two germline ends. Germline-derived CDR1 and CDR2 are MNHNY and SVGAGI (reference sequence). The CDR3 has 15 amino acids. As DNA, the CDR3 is TGTGCCAGCAGCACGCAGGGAAGTAGCAATCAGCCCCAGCATTTT. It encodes CASSTQGSSNQPQHF.

The CDR3 bases are TGTGCCAGCAGCTTGGAGCCAGGCCCTTCACCCCTCCACTTT. Protein sequence: CASSLEPGPSPLHF. This sequence joins TRBV5-5 and TRBJ1-6; D not resolved. Germline CDR1 is SGHKS and CDR2 is YYEKEE (reference sequence). Trimming removed 0 bases at V and 9 bases at J, with 10 bases between. CDR3 length: 14 amino acids.

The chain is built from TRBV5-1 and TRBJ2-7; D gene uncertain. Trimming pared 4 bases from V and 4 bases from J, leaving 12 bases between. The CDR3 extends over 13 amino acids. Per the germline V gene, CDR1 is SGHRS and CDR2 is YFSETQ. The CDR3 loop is CASSLEPPYEQYF. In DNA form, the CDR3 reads TGCGCCAGCAGCCTCGAACCCCCATACGAGCAGTACTTC. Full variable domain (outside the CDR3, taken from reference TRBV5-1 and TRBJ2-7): KAGVTQTPRYLIKTRGQQVTLSCSPISGHRSVSWYQQTPGQGLQFLFEYFSETQRNKGNFPGRFSGRQFSNSRSEMNVSTLELGDSALYLCASSLEPPYEQYFGPGTRLTVT.

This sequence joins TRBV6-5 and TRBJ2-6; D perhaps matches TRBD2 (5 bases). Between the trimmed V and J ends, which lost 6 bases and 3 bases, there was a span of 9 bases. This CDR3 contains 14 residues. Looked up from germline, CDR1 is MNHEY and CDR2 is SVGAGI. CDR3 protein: CASRRGSGANVLTF. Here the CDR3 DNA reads TGTGCCAGCAGGCGAGGGAGTGGGGCCAACGTCCTGACTTTC.

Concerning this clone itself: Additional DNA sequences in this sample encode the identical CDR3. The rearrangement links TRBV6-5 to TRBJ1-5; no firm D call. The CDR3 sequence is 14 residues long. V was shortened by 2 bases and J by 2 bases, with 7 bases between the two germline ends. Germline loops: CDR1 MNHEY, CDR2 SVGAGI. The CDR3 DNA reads TGTGCCAGCAGTTACAGAGGTGGCAATCAGCCCCAGCATTTT. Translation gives CASSYRGGNQPQHF.